What follows describes a single TCR beta chain. Its antigen is as yet unknown. This record belongs to a study of T cell repertoires in ileal Crohn's disease. Across the study: Postoperative therapy was given to about half: about a dozen thiopurines, 15 to 20 anti-TNF agents. Study-level results: All patients with clonality above 26.8% had endoscopic recurrence. Compared with non-smokers, active smokers at surgery showed more clonal expansions. High-frequency clones were more common in sorted CD8 than CD4 cells.

Assay used: immunoSEQ multiplex PCR; TCRdb lists only in-frame clones, some missing. The sample yields about 1,900 clones, 60% to 75% seen once. Before sorting, lamina propria lymphocytes were separated from surgical specimens by density gradient. The CDR3 contains 13 residues. Germline lookup yields CDR1 MNHEY and CDR2 SMNVEV (reference sequence). Deletions cut 3 bases from V and 7 bases from J, with 10 bases between. The sequenced material came from CD8+ T cells from ileum. The chain couples TRBV27 to TRBJ1-5; D ambiguous. The receptor was isolated from an adult with Crohn's disease. Some clones in this sample may be carry-over from other donors' samples. The CDR3 spells CASSFGRAQPQHF. The CDR3 region has the DNA TGTGCCAGCAGTTTCGGGAGGGCCCAGCCCCAGCATTTT.